The clone carrying this T cell receptor beta chain came up once. Its antigen is as yet unknown. The treatment was: around 19 received Ad26.COV2.S at low or high dose, single or two shots; roughly five received placebo; per-sample allocation not given. After the first vaccine or placebo injection, samples were drawn on day 63. Cohort 1b enrolled adults aged 18-55 years in Boston. The CDR3 contains 14 residues. V was trimmed by 0 bases and J by 5 bases, leaving 11 bases between them. Germline V gene lookup returns CDR1 MGHRA and CDR2 YSYEKL. The entry originates in a study of Ad26.COV2.S vaccination and SARS-CoV-2 variants. Points from the study as a whole: Vaccine recipients had higher spike-specific TCR breadth than placebo recipients. Total T cell responses, in the TCR breadth and depth analyses, may have been underestimated.

Repertoires were generated with immunoSEQ multiplex PCR, while TCRdb's copy carries only in-frame clones and drops some. This repertoire shows fewer than 400,000 clones, roughly 80% found once; its top ten account for 2% to 2.5%. Sequenced material: peripheral blood, taken in a trial of Ad26.COV2.S vaccine versus placebo. J is TRBJ2-7 and V is TRBV4-1; D not certain. This receptor was identified in a person between 18 and 65 years old who received the Ad26.COV2.S COVID-19 vaccine or a placebo. Written as DNA, the CDR3 is TGCGCCAGCAGCCAAGATGCCATCGGTAACGAGCAGTACTTC. Its translation is CASSQDAIGNEQYF.